Shown below are 24 T cell receptor beta chains from a single sample sequenced in a study of naive and memory T cell subsets. Ligated cDNA underwent four rounds of PCR with nested alpha and beta constant region primers and SP2. MiXCR was run by TCRdb on the UMI-ligation and nested PCR reads, yielding one entry per CDR3 protein. This sample carries more than 20,000 distinct CDR3 sequences, 6% of them seen once, and the ten largest clones take roughly 6.2%. Treatment here: skin biopsy from PPD injection site in Mantoux-positive individual. An oligonucleotide containing a UMI was ligated to the 3' end of TCR cDNA. This specimen consisted of skin, obtained from a tuberculin skin test site. The receptors derive from an adult in good health.

This chain connects TRBV29-1 to TRBJ1-1; D possibly corresponds to TRBD1 (6 bases). The ends were cut back, 4 bases at V and 1 base at J, with 13 bases in the middle. Germline V CDR1 and CDR2: SQVTM, ANQGSEA. This CDR3 is built from 14 residues. This CDR3 is CSVGGGGSNTEAFF. The DNA for the CDR3 is TGCAGCGTTGGTGGAGGGGGGTCGAACACTGAAGCTTTCTTT.

In its sample, this clonotype was seen a few times. The V and J genes are TRBV29-1 and TRBJ1-2; D might be TRBD1 (5 bases). CDR3 length: 13 residues. Deletions cut 4 bases from V and 4 bases from J, with 13 bases between. Germline V gene data show CDR1 as SQVTM and CDR2 as ANQGSEA. CDR3 DNA sequence: TGCAGCGTTGGAGGCCAGGGTGGCTATGGCTACACCTTC. Translating it yields CSVGGQGGYGYTF.

This clonotype was recorded many times. The chain uses TRBV7-2 and TRBJ2-7; D call uncertain. Looked up from germline, CDR1 is SGHTA and CDR2 is FQGNSA. The CDR3 extends over 12 amino acids. The V end lost 4 bases, the J end lost 7 bases, and 11 bases lay between the germline ends. DNA for the CDR3: TGTGCCAGCAGCTCCTCCTGGGGTGAGCAGTACTTC. As protein: CASSSSWGEQYF.

The chain links TRBV18 to TRBJ1-1; D gene unclear. The CDR3 has 14 residues. CDR1 is KGHSH, CDR2 LQKENI, per germline. V dropped 5 bases and J dropped 0 bases, with 10 bases sitting between them. CDR3 sequence reads: CASSNGRLNTEAFF. The CDR3 DNA is TGTGCCAGCTCAAACGGACGGCTGAACACTGAAGCTTTCTTT.

Only a few counts were recorded for this clonotype. The chain links TRBV6-2 or TRBV6-3 to TRBJ1-5, with D possibly being TRBD1 (5 bases). In germline, CDR1 is MNHEY, CDR2 SVGEGT. This CDR3 is built from 16 residues. The ends were cut back, 5 bases at V and 2 bases at J, with 16 bases in the middle. CDR3 region: CASSRFRGTRNQPQHF. DNA for the CDR3: TGTGCCAGCAGTCGGTTTCGGGGGACTCGCAATCAGCCCCAGCATTTT.

The J gene is TRBJ1-1, the V gene TRBV5-6; possible D gene TRBD1, 6 bases. Looked up from germline, CDR1 is SGHDT and CDR2 is YYEEEE. V was trimmed by 4 bases and J by 4 bases, leaving 11 bases between them. The length of the CDR3 is 13 residues. Here the CDR3 reads CASSLQGSTEAFF. The CDR3 nucleotides are TGTGCCAGCAGCCTACAGGGAAGCACTGAAGCTTTCTTT.

The V call is TRBV20-1, the J call TRBJ1-2; D perhaps matches TRBD1 (6 bases). The CDR3 contains 19 residues. Germline V gene lookup returns CDR1 DFQATT and CDR2 SNEGSKA (reference sequence). V lost 0 bases and J 0 bases, leaving 23 bases between the germline ends. CDR3 amino acids: CSARDQGRDLRRPNYGYTF. Written as DNA, the CDR3 is TGCAGTGCTAGAGATCAGGGGAGGGACCTTAGGCGGCCTAACTATGGCTACACCTTC.

This clonotype was found many times. The chain has TRBV20-1 and TRBJ2-3, with 10 positions matching TRBD2. CDR1 DFQATT and CDR2 SNEGSKA come from the germline V gene (reference sequence). The junction had 5 bases not matched to a gene; V was cut back by 3 bases and J by 2 bases. The CDR3 extends over 15 amino acids. In DNA, the CDR3 is TGCAGTGCTAGCCAACTAGCGGGACCCACAGATACGCAGTATTTT. Translation: CSASQLAGPTDTQYF.

This clonotype was detected many times. The V call is TRBV5-1, the J call TRBJ1-2; 8 nucleotides agree with TRBD1. This CDR3 has 16 residues. Trimming removed 4 bases from V and 5 bases from J; junction bases left unmatched: 13. Germline V gives CDR1 SGHRS, CDR2 YFSETQ. CDR3 DNA sequence: TGCGCCAGCAGCCCGACCGGACAGGGCAGGAAATATGGCTACACCTTC. Its translation: CASSPTGQGRKYGYTF.

As to this clonotype: A single base separates this from a much larger clone, so it may be a read error. This rearrangement joins TRBV5-1 to TRBJ2-7; D tentatively reads TRBD1 or TRBD2 (5 bases each). V was clipped by 0 bases and J by 5 bases, with 9 bases between them. The V gene's germline CDR1 is SGHRS and CDR2 YFSETQ. CDR3 size: 13 residues. The CDR3 bases are TGCGCCAGCAGCTTGGCTGGGGACCACGAGCAGTACTTC. Translating it yields CASSLAGDHEQYF.

Many counts were recorded for this clonotype. The chain joins TRBV28 to TRBJ2-7; no clear D gene. Germline-derived CDR1 and CDR2 are MDHEN and SYDVKM. The CDR3 has 16 residues. V lost 7 bases and J lost 0, with 19 bases in between. CDR3 sequence (DNA): TGTGCCAGCAAACCCCACCATAGACCCAGCTCCTACGAGCAGTACTTC. Translating it yields CASKPHHRPSSYEQYF.

The chain joins TRBV10-3 to TRBJ2-1; D is perhaps TRBD1 (6 bases). The germline V gene has CDR1 ENHRY and CDR2 SYGVKD. This CDR3 comprises 16 residues. Trimming pared 7 bases from V and 0 bases from J, leaving 16 bases between. The CDR3 spells CAIKGTSSSSYNEQFF. The CDR3 DNA reads TGTGCCATCAAGGGGACATCTTCGAGCTCCTACAATGAGCAGTTCTTC.

By share, this clonotype counts as medium-sized. The V gene is TRBV29-1, the J gene TRBJ2-3, with 12 bases that match TRBD2. Per germline, CDR1 SQVTM and CDR2 ANQGSEA. The CDR3 extends over 14 amino acids. With V trimmed by 6 bases and J by 4 bases, 5 bases remained unmatched. CDR3 residues: CSVQTSGRADTQYF. CDR3 DNA sequence: TGCAGCGTCCAGACTAGCGGGAGAGCAGATACGCAGTATTTT.

This rearrangement joins TRBV2 to TRBJ1-3, with 7 nucleotides matching TRBD1. Germline V gene lookup returns CDR1 SNHLY and CDR2 FYNNEI. This CDR3 has 15 amino acids. V lost 6 bases and J lost 2; bases outside the gene matches: 7. CDR3 nucleotide sequence: TGTGCCAGCAGGTCGGACAGGTCGGCTGGAAACACCATATATTTT. This gives the protein CASRSDRSAGNTIYF.

This clonotype has ten or more counts. This chain joins TRBV4-3 and TRBJ2-2, with 7 bases that match TRBD1. Unmatched junction bases numbered 5, after V lost 1 base and J lost 6 bases. The CDR3 consists of 15 residues. The germline V gene has CDR1 LGHNA and CDR2 YSLEER. CDR3 sequence (DNA): TGCGCCAGCAGCCAAGGACAGGGATCTGCCGGGGAGCTGTTTTTT. Its translation: CASSQGQGSAGELFF.

This clonotype was observed at least ten times. The genes are TRBV28 and TRBJ2-7; D perhaps matches TRBD1 (5 bases). Looked up from germline, CDR1 is MDHEN and CDR2 is SYDVKM. CDR3 length equals 13 residues. V lost 7 bases, J lost 3 bases, and 13 bases lay in between. The CDR3 sequence: CASTPPGRYEQYF. The CDR3 DNA is TGTGCCAGCACTCCTCCAGGGCGCTACGAGCAGTACTTC. Variable domain in full (rest from reference TRBV28 and TRBJ2-7): DVKVTQSSRYLVKRTGEKVFLECVQDMDHENMFWYRQDPGLGLRLIYFSYDVKMKEKGDIPEGYSVSREKKERFSLILESASTNQTSMYLCASTPPGRYEQYFGPGTRLTVT.

The table lists this clonotype with many counts. One end of the junction does not line up with germline, which may come from a read error. This chain uses TRBV7-7 with TRBJ1-5, with D unclear. The CDR3 totals 12 residues. CDR1 is SSHAT, CDR2 FNYEAQ, per germline (reference sequence). This CDR3 reads CASSLVRAPQHF. The CDR3 DNA is TGTGCTAGCAGCTTAGTAAGGGCGCCCCAGCATTTT.

This clonotype was recorded at least ten times. The chain recombines TRBV6-1 with TRBJ2-3; 8 bases map to TRBD2. Per the germline V gene, CDR1 is MNHNS and CDR2 is SASEGT. V lost 7 bases, J lost 6 bases, and 18 bases stayed unmatched. The CDR3 covers 17 residues. CDR3 nucleotide sequence: TGTGCCAGCACCGATTATTTCCTAGCGGGTGTATTGGATACGCAGTATTTT. This encodes CASTDYFLAGVLDTQYF.

In its sample, this clonotype was seen many times. The chain links TRBV20-1 to TRBJ2-7, with TRBD1 matching over 11 bases. The junction had 6 bases not matched to a gene; V was cut back by 3 bases and J by 5 bases. The germline V gene encodes CDR1 DFQATT and CDR2 SNEGSKA (reference sequence). This CDR3 spans 14 amino acids. CDR3 amino acids: CSASIRTGGHEQYF. The CDR3 nucleotides read TGCAGTGCTAGTATACGGACAGGGGGCCACGAGCAGTACTTC.

This clonotype was seen ten or more times. The chain has TRBV4-3 and TRBJ2-7; 7 bases align to TRBD1. The CDR3 runs to 16 residues. Germline V gene lookup returns CDR1 LGHNA and CDR2 YSLEER. J gave up 4 bases and V 0 bases, and 9 bases lay outside the gene matches. The CDR3, as DNA: TGCGCCAGCAGCCAAGATCGATACAGGGGCCTATACGAGCAGTACTTC. Protein sequence: CASSQDRYRGLYEQYF.

The chain combines TRBV4-2 with TRBJ1-2; D unresolved. V was pared by 0 bases and J by 4 bases, with 15 bases between. The CDR3 contains 16 residues. Germline lookup yields CDR1 LGHNA and CDR2 YNFKEQ. CDR3 nucleotide sequence: TGTGCCAGCAGCCAAGATCTAAGGGCAGCCCTCTATGGCTACACCTTC. Translated: CASSQDLRAALYGYTF.

V and J are TRBV7-9 and TRBJ2-7, with D perhaps matching TRBD2 (7 bases). Trimming pared 1 base from V and 3 bases from J, leaving 10 bases between. Germline CDR1 SEHNR, CDR2 FQNEAQ (reference sequence). The length of the CDR3 is 14 residues. The CDR3, as DNA: TGTGCCAGCAGCTTAGAGGGGGGGGGCTACGAGCAGTACTTC. It translates to CASSLEGGGYEQYF. Using reference TRBV7-9 and TRBJ2-7 for the parts outside the CDR3, the full variable domain is DTGVSQNPRHKITKRGQNVTFRCDPISEHNRLYWYRQTLGQGPEFLTYFQNEAQLEKSRLLSDRFSAERPKGSFSTLEIQRTEQGDSAMYLCASSLEGGGYEQYFGPGTRLTVT.

This clonotype was recorded at least ten times. This chain links TRBV6-2 or TRBV6-3 with TRBJ2-1; tentative D call: TRBD1 (5 bases). Germline CDR1 MNHEY, CDR2 SVGEGT. The CDR3 runs to 17 residues. Trimming removed 6 bases at V and 2 bases at J, with 20 bases between. The CDR3 is CASRPSNRMSTYNEQFF. In DNA form, the CDR3 reads TGTGCCAGCAGGCCCTCTAACAGGATGAGTACCTACAATGAGCAGTTCTTC.

This clonotype has ten or more counts. The V gene is TRBV5-1, the J gene TRBJ2-7; either TRBD1 or TRBD2 may supply D (6 bases each). Trimming pared 6 bases from V and 2 bases from J, leaving 15 bases between. This CDR3 has 14 amino acids. Germline CDR1 and CDR2: SGHRS and YFSETQ. CDR3 in DNA: TGCGCCAGCAAACCCTCTGGGGGGCCCTACGAGCAGTACTTC. Translation gives CASKPSGGPYEQYF.